Sequencing of this T cell receptor beta chain was carried out in a study of blood T cell repertoires in COVID-19. Study at large: Samples came from the United States, Italy and Spain, spanning acute and convalescent COVID-19. From T cells, B-cell-depleted T cells, or PBMCs came the material, which was cDNA or gDNA.

CDR3 length equals 15 residues. The V segment lost 5 bases and the J segment 0 bases; nucleotides outside the gene matches: 3. Germline V gene data show CDR1 as SGHRS and CDR2 as YFSETQ. Authors' processing steps: Estimates of nucleated cell counts were drawn from the amplification of reference gene primers. Profiled with immunoSEQ multiplex PCR; TCRdb holds only in-frame clones, not every one. The V and J calls and clone size were taken over from that table, and D and trimming were inferred from the DNA. The data show about 55,000 clones, with roughly 84% seen just once and roughly 15% held by the top ten.

The sequencing input was peripheral blood. The V call is TRBV5-1, the J call TRBJ2-2; 8 nucleotides align to TRBD1. This clonotype originated in a human donor with active COVID-19. The donor label of this sample is uncertain. CDR3 bases: TGCGCCAGCAGGTCAGGGGGCACGAACACCGGGGAGCTGTTTTTT. Its translation is CASRSGGTNTGELFF.